Presented here are 23 T cell receptor beta chains from one specimen sequenced in a study of human T cells and chemical hapten exposure. Via MiXCR, TCRdb re-called the RACE reads, giving one row per CDR3 protein. Of nearly 350,000 distinct CDR3 sequences listed, under 8% are singletons. The time point was: patch test 1, 2 weeks after DPC sensitization. Treatment meaning: therapeutic diphenylcyclopropenone sensitization with weekly scalp DPC. The material sequenced was whole blood, taken in connection with sensitization to the hapten diphenylcyclopropenone (DPC). These receptors came from a young woman with alopecia areata. Some clones in this sample may be carry-over from other donors' samples.

There are many counts of this clonotype. The chain joins TRBV20-1 to TRBJ2-3, with 9 bases identical to TRBD2. The germline CDR1 and CDR2 sequences are DFQATT and SNEGSKA (reference sequence). CDR3 size: 15 residues. Losses at the gene ends were 1 base for V and 2 bases for J; bases not matched to a gene: 4. The CDR3 here is CSARAPSGVTDTQYF. The CDR3 DNA sequence: TGCAGTGCTAGAGCACCTAGCGGGGTCACAGATACGCAGTATTTT.

The chain has TRBV7-9 and TRBJ2-3; D is unclear. The CDR3 totals 15 residues. The ends were cut back, 7 bases at V and 2 bases at J, with 16 bases in the middle. The germline V gene has CDR1 SEHNR and CDR2 FQNEAQ (reference sequence). This CDR3 reads CASIPFSAFTDTQYF. CDR3 DNA sequence: TGTGCCAGCATCCCTTTCTCAGCATTCACAGATACGCAGTATTTT.

This clonotype appeared many times. The chain joins TRBV7-2 to TRBJ2-7, with a tentative D call TRBD1 (6 bases). CDR3 length: 13 residues. V lost 5 bases and J lost 2, with 10 bases in between. Germline V gives CDR1 SGHTA, CDR2 FQGNSA. The CDR3 nucleotides read TGTGCCAGCAGCCAGGACAGTGCCTACGAGCAGTACTTC. Protein sequence: CASSQDSAYEQYF.

The chain has TRBV7-2 and TRBJ1-3; 7 positions agree with TRBD1. Trimming took 1 base from V and 0 from J; bases not matched to a gene: 9. This CDR3 is built from 18 residues. CDR1 is SGHTA, CDR2 FQGNSA, per germline. In DNA, the CDR3 is TGTGCCAGCAGCTTAGGTCCCGGCAGGGGGAACTCTGGAAACACCATATATTTT. It is translated as CASSLGPGRGNSGNTIYF.

A note on this clonotype: A much larger clone lies one base from this, so it may be a read error. The V gene is TRBV12-3 or TRBV12-4, the J gene TRBJ2-2, with 10 bases lining up with TRBD1. Trimming removed 6 bases from V and 9 bases from J; junction bases left unmatched: 10. This CDR3 comprises 15 residues. This chain's CDR3 is CASRSGTGESWELFF. The CDR3 DNA reads TGTGCCAGCAGATCCGGGACAGGGGAATCCTGGGAGCTGTTTTTT.

This clonotype has at least ten counts. The chain combines TRBV12-3 or TRBV12-4 with TRBJ1-1; D uncertain. The germline V and J ends were trimmed by 5 bases and 2 bases, with 12 bases remaining between them. There are 14 residues in the CDR3. Written as DNA, the CDR3 is TGTGCCAGCAGTCTTCGCCCGCTTAACACTGAAGCTTTCTTT. As protein: CASSLRPLNTEAFF.

The V gene is TRBV6-2 or TRBV6-3, the J gene TRBJ2-5; TRBD2 might be the D (5 bases). Trimming shortened V by 5 bases and J by 4 bases, and 8 bases separated the two germline ends. Germline CDR1 reads MNHEY; CDR2 reads SVGEGT. The CDR3 length is 12 residues. Here the CDR3 DNA reads TGTGCCAGCAGTAACGGACTAGAGACCCAGTACTTC. Protein product: CASSNGLETQYF.

This clonotype was picked up many times. V gene TRBV20-1 combines with J gene TRBJ2-1; TRBD2 matches at 9 bases. This CDR3 is 14 amino acids long. Germline trimming cut 4 bases from V and 8 bases from J; bases unmatched to any gene: 9. CDR1 is DFQATT and CDR2 is SNEGSKA in the germline V gene (reference sequence). CDR3: CSAIPSGAGDEQFF. The CDR3 DNA follows: TGCAGTGCTATACCTAGCGGGGCCGGGGATGAGCAGTTCTTC.

This clonotype was seen at least ten times. The chain links TRBV4-1 to TRBJ2-3; 9 nucleotides agree with TRBD2. The trim removed 2 bases at V and 2 bases at J, leaving 5 bases unmatched. There are 16 residues in the CDR3. Germline CDR1 and CDR2: MGHRA and YSYEKL. The CDR3 loop reads CASSQMTSGFTDTQYF. Written as DNA, the CDR3 is TGCGCCAGCAGCCAAATGACTAGCGGATTCACAGATACGCAGTATTTT.

In its sample, this clonotype was seen a few times. The genes are TRBV12-3 or TRBV12-4 and TRBJ1-1; D is possibly TRBD1 (5 bases). V gave up 3 bases and J gave up 5 bases, with 13 bases separating them. The CDR3 consists of 14 residues. The CDR3 loop reads CASSFGGYRTEAFF. The CDR3 nucleotides are TGTGCCAGCAGTTTCGGGGGGTATCGGACTGAAGCTTTCTTT.

The V call is TRBV5-5, the J call TRBJ2-3; D remains ambiguous. The ends were cut back, 4 bases at V and 0 bases at J, with 15 bases in the middle. Looked up from germline, CDR1 is SGHKS and CDR2 is YYEKEE (reference sequence). The CDR3 has 16 amino acids. The CDR3 here is CASSGWVSSSTDTQYF. DNA of the CDR3: TGTGCCAGCAGCGGCTGGGTATCGTCTAGCACAGATACGCAGTATTTT.

V usage is TRBV27 and J usage is TRBJ2-3, with D perhaps matching TRBD2 (7 bases). The CDR3 has 19 amino acids. CDR1 and CDR2 from the germline V gene are MNHEY and SMNVEV (reference sequence). Trimming stripped 4 bases from V and 2 bases from J, with 25 bases between. The CDR3 DNA is TGTGCCAGCAGTTCCCTCCCCAAATATCCGGGGGGCTCCACAGATACGCAGTATTTT. It yields the protein CASSSLPKYPGGSTDTQYF.

Details on this clonotype: A much larger clone differs from this one at a single base, so this may be a read error. This CDR3 fails to terminate in the conserved phenylalanine or tryptophan, so it likely reflects a read error. This sequence joins TRBV10-3 and TRBJ1-1; perhaps TRBD1 as D (6 bases). In germline, CDR1 is ENHRY, CDR2 SYGVKD. Trimming shortened V by 7 bases and J by 1 base, and 10 bases separated the two germline ends. The CDR3 length is 13 residues. The CDR3, as DNA: TGTGCCATCAAGACAGGTCCGAACACTGAAGCTTTCTTA. This gives the protein CAIKTGPNTEAFL.

This clonotype has a handful of counts. This chain joins TRBV7-9 and TRBJ1-4; 7 positions agree with TRBD1. This CDR3 comprises 16 residues. Germline V lookup: CDR1 SEHNR, CDR2 FQNEAQ (reference sequence). V was clipped by 4 bases and J by 0 bases; unmatched bases: 5. CDR3 bases: TGTGCCAGCAGCTACCGGGACAGTGCAACTAATGAAAAACTGTTTTTT. It codes for CASSYRDSATNEKLFF. Together with reference TRBV7-9 and TRBJ1-4, the CDR3 gives the full variable domain: DTGVSQNPRHKITKRGQNVTFRCDPISEHNRLYWYRQTLGQGPEFLTYFQNEAQLEKSRLLSDRFSAERPKGSFSTLEIQRTEQGDSAMYLCASSYRDSATNEKLFFGSGTQLSVL.

This rearrangement joins TRBV12-3 or TRBV12-4 to TRBJ1-1; 7 bases are shared with TRBD1. V shed 7 bases, J shed 1 base, and the junction held 6 bases outside the gene matches. The CDR3 totals 14 residues. Here the CDR3 DNA reads TGTGCCAGCACCTGGACAGGCCGGAACACTGAAGCTTTCTTT. It translates to CASTWTGRNTEAFF.

V gene TRBV6-1 combines with J gene TRBJ1-4, with TRBD1 matching over 7 bases. The CDR3 spans 16 residues. The trim removed 2 bases at V and 6 bases at J, leaving 9 bases unmatched. Germline CDR1 MNHNS, CDR2 SASEGT. DNA of the CDR3: TGTGCCAGCAGTGAAACGGAGGGGGCCTCCGATGAAAAACTGTTTTTT. Translating gives CASSETEGASDEKLFF.

This clonotype was counted at least ten times. J is TRBJ2-1 and V is TRBV20-1; perhaps TRBD1 as D (5 bases). The CDR3 consists of 12 residues. V was pared by 4 bases and J by 5 bases, with 9 bases between. CDR1 and CDR2 (germline): DFQATT, SNEGSKA (reference sequence). Here the CDR3 DNA reads TGCAGTGCTATGTCAGGGAACAATGAGCAGTTCTTC. This sequence encodes CSAMSGNNEQFF.

This clonotype was seen ten or more times. The V and J genes are TRBV29-1 and TRBJ1-1; maybe TRBD1 (6 bases). Looked up from germline, CDR1 is SQVTM and CDR2 is ANQGSEA. V gave up 7 bases and J gave up 6 bases, with 24 bases separating them. The CDR3 is made up of 15 amino acids. CDR3: CSASSGLSTGPEAFF. As DNA, the CDR3 is TGCAGCGCTTCGTCCGGACTTTCTACAGGGCCTGAAGCTTTCTTT. Drawing the rest from reference TRBV29-1 and TRBJ1-1, the complete variable domain is SAVISQKPSRDICQRGTSLTIQCQVDSQVTMMFWYRQQPGQSLTLIATANQGSEATYESGFVIDKFPISRPNLTFSTLTVSNMSPEDSSIYLCSASSGLSTGPEAFFGQGTRLTVV.

This clonotype was detected ten times or more. The chain combines TRBV6-1 with TRBJ1-1; TRBD1 matches at 8 bases. Looked up from germline, CDR1 is MNHNS and CDR2 is SASEGT. This CDR3 is built from 20 residues. Trimming at V came to 7 bases and at J to 0 bases, leaving 22 bases not matched to a gene. The DNA for the CDR3 is TGTGCCAGCACCCCTACATTGGGGGACAGGATCGTTTCAGTGAACACTGAAGCTTTCTTT. It encodes CASTPTLGDRIVSVNTEAFF.

The genes are TRBV4-2 and TRBJ1-6; 8 positions match TRBD1. Germline CDR1 is LGHNA and CDR2 is YNFKEQ. This CDR3 is built from 16 residues. The trim removed 4 bases at V and 14 bases at J, leaving 16 bases unmatched. The CDR3 loop reads CASSLVGTGLIRALHF. The CDR3 bases are TGTGCCAGCAGCCTTGTTGGGACAGGCTTGATTCGGGCCCTCCACTTT.

J is TRBJ1-1 and V is TRBV12-3 or TRBV12-4; D might be TRBD1 (6 bases). V was trimmed by 3 bases and J by 4 bases, leaving 15 bases between them. The CDR3 runs to 15 residues. The CDR3 coding sequence is TGTGCCAGCAGTTTGGGTGCGGCAGGGGCCACTGAAGCTTTCTTT. It encodes CASSLGAAGATEAFF.

This clonotype was seen many times. The chain couples TRBV3-1 to TRBJ1-5; D ambiguous. V was pared by 1 base and J by 7 bases, with 11 bases between. The CDR3 length is 14 residues. Per the germline V gene, CDR1 is LGHDT and CDR2 is YNNKEL (reference sequence). The CDR3 loop reads CASSQGWAGQPQHF. CDR3 coding DNA: TGTGCCAGCAGCCAAGGGTGGGCGGGGCAGCCCCAGCATTTT.

This clonotype has a count of ten or more. This chain connects TRBV7-6 to TRBJ2-3; 10 positions agree with TRBD1. The CDR3 loop spans 17 amino acids. Germline assignment: CDR1 SGHVS and CDR2 FNYEAQ. Losses at the gene ends were 5 bases for V and 4 bases for J; bases not matched to a gene: 12. This CDR3 reads CASSPLSGDRGPDTQYF. The CDR3 region has the DNA TGTGCCAGCAGCCCATTATCAGGGGACAGGGGCCCAGATACGCAGTATTTT.